One T cell receptor (beta chain) is described in this entry. What it recognizes is unknown. The record originates from a study of T cells in Graves' hyperthyroidism and ophthalmopathy. Looked up from germline, CDR1 is SQVTM and CDR2 is ANQGSEA. V lost 3 bases and J 0 bases, leaving 11 bases between the germline ends. This CDR3 is built from 14 residues. General study results and limits: Ophthalmopathy was predicted by the model a median of 6.5 months ahead of onset.

TCR beta CDR3 sequences were amplified from RNA transcripts. Carried out on the TCR CDR3, a first-round RT-PCR used the HTBI primer set. From the multiplex PCR reads, TCRdb called clonotypes with MiXCR, one entry per CDR3 protein. The sample includes about 840,000 distinct CDR3 sequences, around 38% of them seen just once. The sample was blood. The rearrangement joins TRBV29-1 to TRBJ2-5; the D is unclear. This receptor was obtained from a man younger than 30 with Graves' hyperthyroidism. CDR3 nucleotide sequence: TGCAGCGTTGACGAGGATCCATACCAAGAGACCCAGTACTTC. Its translation: CSVDEDPYQETQYF.